A single sample is the source of the 12 T cell receptor beta chains below, sequenced in a study of regulatory T cells in long-lasting Graves disease. CDR3-region Arm-PCR and iRepertoire HTBI primers produced the TCR beta libraries. From the multiplex PCR reads, TCRdb called clonotypes with MiXCR, one entry per CDR3 protein. The sample includes around 450,000 distinct CDR3 sequences, more than 12% of them seen just once. The time point here: newly diagnosed GD, antithyroid drugs for less than 3 months. Preparation of the TCR library used RNA extracted from PBMCs. These data were also filed under a second study, of T cells in Graves' hyperthyroidism and ophthalmopathy.

Sequences were derived from peripheral blood mononuclear cells (PBMCs), sampled at new diagnosis, from a patient treated with antithyroid drugs. These receptors originate from a woman aged 25 to 39 with Graves disease.

This clonotype occurred many times. The rearrangement joins TRBV20-1 to TRBJ2-7; 7 positions agree with TRBD1. The CDR3 is made up of 13 amino acids. The germline CDR1 and CDR2 sequences are DFQATT and SNEGSKA (reference sequence). With V trimmed by 4 bases and J by 4 bases, 7 bases remained unmatched. CDR3 nucleotide sequence: TGCAGTGCTAAGACAGGGAAGGGGTACGAGCAGTACTTC. Amino acid sequence: CSAKTGKGYEQYF.

J is TRBJ1-1 and V is TRBV14; 10 bases agree with TRBD1. Germline lookup yields CDR1 SGHDN and CDR2 FVKESK. The J segment lost 6 bases and the V segment lost 0 bases, leaving 1 base of the junction unmatched. The CDR3 loop spans 14 amino acids. CDR3 residues: CASSQDGTGAEAFF. The CDR3 DNA sequence: TGTGCCAGCAGCCAAGACGGGACAGGGGCTGAAGCTTTCTTT.

This clonotype was seen ten or more times. This CDR3 is CASSLLGGPYEQYF. The CDR3 nucleotides are TGTGCCAGCAGCTTATTGGGAGGGCCCTACGAGCAGTACTTC. V usage is TRBV7-8 and J usage is TRBJ2-7, with TRBD2 matching 7 bases. Germline V CDR1 and CDR2: SGHVS, FQNEAQ. The CDR3 length is 14 residues. V lost 2 bases and J lost 2; bases outside the gene matches: 3.

Many counts were recorded for this clonotype. V and J are TRBV11-3 and TRBJ2-3, with 11 bases aligning to TRBD1. The CDR3 covers 17 residues. Looked up from germline, CDR1 is SGHNT and CDR2 is YENEEA. V dropped 1 base and J dropped 3; count of bases not matched to a gene: 6. Written as DNA, the CDR3 is TGTGCCAGCAGCTTAGGGGACAGGGGGGTAGCGACAGATACGCAGTATTTT. Translation: CASSLGDRGVATDTQYF.

This clonotype was picked up a small number of times. The rearrangement joins TRBV19 to TRBJ2-3; no clear D gene. Germline V CDR1 and CDR2: LNHDA, SQIVND (reference sequence). The CDR3 is 15 amino acids. The germline V and J ends were trimmed by 3 bases and 5 bases, with 15 bases remaining between them. CDR3 region: CASSIFGLVGDTQYF. The DNA for the CDR3 is TGTGCCAGTAGTATTTTTGGTTTGGTAGGAGATACGCAGTATTTT.

This clonotype was observed at least ten times. This sequence joins TRBV19 and TRBJ2-3; TRBD2 matches 8 bases. Looked up from germline, CDR1 is LNHDA and CDR2 is SQIVND (reference sequence). The CDR3 totals 16 residues. With V trimmed by 4 bases and J by 5 bases, 11 bases remained unmatched. The CDR3 DNA follows: TGTGCCAGTAGTACGTCCGGGACTAGGACACAAGATACGCAGTATTTT. Translated: CASSTSGTRTQDTQYF.

This clonotype occurred many times. This chain joins TRBV27 and TRBJ2-5; TRBD2 is a possible D gene (6 bases). This CDR3 comprises 15 residues. V lost 0 bases to trimming and J lost 1 base, with 9 bases between them. The V gene's germline CDR1 is MNHEY and CDR2 SMNVEV (reference sequence). CDR3 amino acids: CASSLSRGLQETQYF. The CDR3 DNA reads as TGTGCCAGCAGTTTATCGAGGGGACTCCAAGAGACCCAGTACTTC.

This clonotype showed up many times. This chain connects TRBV12-5 to TRBJ2-3; TRBD1 might be the D (5 bases). This CDR3 contains 13 residues. Germline-derived CDR1 and CDR2 are LGHNT and FRNRAP. V was trimmed by 2 bases and J by 3 bases, leaving 6 bases between them. This chain's CDR3 is CASGLQGTDTQYF. Here the CDR3 DNA reads TGTGCTAGTGGTTTGCAGGGTACAGATACGCAGTATTTT.

This clonotype was seen a handful of times. The rearrangement links TRBV20-1 to TRBJ2-1, with D tentatively TRBD2 (5 bases). The CDR3 totals 13 residues. Germline CDR1 is DFQATT and CDR2 is SNEGSKA (reference sequence). V lost 6 bases to trimming and J lost 5 bases, with 14 bases between them. The CDR3 loop reads CSATTFSDNEQFF. Here the CDR3 DNA reads TGCAGTGCCACCACATTTAGCGACAATGAGCAGTTCTTC.

The rearrangement links TRBV30 to TRBJ2-7; possible D gene TRBD1, 6 bases. The germline V gene has CDR1 GTSNPN and CDR2 SVGIG (reference sequence). The CDR3 loop spans 13 amino acids. V was pared by 5 bases and J by 3 bases, with 14 bases between. The CDR3: CAWVPTGNYEQYF. Here the CDR3 DNA reads TGTGCCTGGGTTCCGACAGGCAACTACGAGCAGTACTTC.

Ten or more counts support this clonotype. V and J are TRBV12-3 or TRBV12-4 and TRBJ1-4; tentative D call: TRBD1 (5 bases). The V end lost 5 bases, the J end lost 8 bases, and 15 bases lay between the germline ends. CDR3 length: 14 residues. The CDR3 nucleotides read TGTGCCAGCAGTCCCGGGGGTGGAGGGGAAAAACTGTTTTTT. This codes for CASSPGGGGEKLFF.

This clonotype showed up just once. The chain links TRBV7-9 to TRBJ2-2; 11 bases agree with TRBD2. The CDR3 loop spans 18 amino acids. The germline V gene encodes CDR1 SEHNR and CDR2 FQNEAQ (reference sequence). V was pared by 5 bases and J by 1 base, with 9 bases of the junction left unmatched. The CDR3 here is CASSPTRLAGLNTGELFF. The CDR3 DNA reads TGTGCCAGCAGCCCCACCCGACTAGCGGGATTGAACACCGGGGAGCTGTTTTTT. Full variable domain (rest looked up from reference TRBV7-9 and TRBJ2-2): DTGVSQNPRHKITKRGQNVTFRCDPISEHNRLYWYRQTLGQGPEFLTYFQNEAQLEKSRLLSDRFSAERPKGSFSTLEIQRTEQGDSAMYLCASSPTRLAGLNTGELFFGEGSRLTVL.